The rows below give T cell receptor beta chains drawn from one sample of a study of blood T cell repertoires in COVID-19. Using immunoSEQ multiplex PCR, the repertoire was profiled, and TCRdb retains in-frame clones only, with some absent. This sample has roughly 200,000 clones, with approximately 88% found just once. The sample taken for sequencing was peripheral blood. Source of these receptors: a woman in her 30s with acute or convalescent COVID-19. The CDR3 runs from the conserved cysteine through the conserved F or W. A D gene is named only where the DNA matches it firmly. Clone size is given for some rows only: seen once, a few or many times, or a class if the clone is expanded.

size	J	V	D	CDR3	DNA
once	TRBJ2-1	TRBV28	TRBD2	CASSFGGVVPEQFF	TGTGCCAGCAGTTTTGGGGGGGTGGTGCCTGAGCAGTTCTTC
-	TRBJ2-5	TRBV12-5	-	CASGKPGLLETQYF	TGTGCTAGTGGTAAACCGGGACTCCTGGAGACCCAGTACTTC
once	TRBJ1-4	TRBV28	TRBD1	CASSLPPWGQGEKLFF	TGTGCCAGCAGTCTGCCACCGTGGGGACAGGGGGAAAAACTGTTTTTT
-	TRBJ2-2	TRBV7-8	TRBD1	CASSPGQGSAGELFF	TGTGCCAGCAGTCCTGGACAGGGGTCGGCCGGGGAGCTGTTTTTT
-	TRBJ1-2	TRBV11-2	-	CASSPTSGSRNYGYTF	TGTGCCAGCAGCCCCACTTCCGGTTCCCGCAACTATGGCTACACCTTC
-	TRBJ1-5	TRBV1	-	CTSSQDWKEAFHSNQPQHF	TGCACCAGCAGCCAAGATTGGAAGGAGGCCTTCCATAGCAATCAGCCCCAGCATTTT
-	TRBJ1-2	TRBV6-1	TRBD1	CASSEQGAAGYTF	TGTGCCAGCAGTGAACAGGGGGCGGCCGGCTACACCTTC
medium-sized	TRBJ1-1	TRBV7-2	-	CASSDRPGESRAFF	TGTGCCAGCAGCGATCGTCCAGGGGAAAGCAGAGCTTTCTTT
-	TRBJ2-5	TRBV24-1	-	CATSDSAGGQETQYF	TGTGCCACCAGTGATTCCGCGGGCGGACAAGAGACCCAGTACTTC
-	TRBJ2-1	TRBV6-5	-	CASAEISGGEQFF	TGTGCCAGCGCCGAAATCAGCGGAGGGGAGCAGTTCTTC
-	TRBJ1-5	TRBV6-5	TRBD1	CASAQGQINQPQHF	TGTGCCAGCGCACAGGGGCAAATCAATCAGCCCCAGCATTTT
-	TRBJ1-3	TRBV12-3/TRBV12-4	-	CASSLRQDTIYF	TGTGCCAGCAGTTTAAGACAGGACACCATATATTTT
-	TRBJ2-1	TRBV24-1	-	CATSGFQGGNEQFF	TGTGCCACCAGTGGGTTTCAAGGGGGTAATGAGCAGTTCTTC
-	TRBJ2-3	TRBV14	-	CASSREISRSDTQYF	TGTGCCAGCAGCCGAGAAATCTCCCGTTCGGATACGCAGTATTTT
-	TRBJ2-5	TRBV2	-	CASSELVGQETQYF	TGTGCCAGCAGTGAACTAGTCGGCCAAGAGACCCAGTACTTC
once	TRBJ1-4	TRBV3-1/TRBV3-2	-	CAAGGIGEKLFF	TGTGCCGCCGGAGGGATCGGTGAAAAACTGTTTTTT
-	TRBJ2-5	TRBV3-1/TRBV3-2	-	CASSQDIETQYF	TGTGCCAGCAGCCAAGACATCGAGACCCAGTACTTC
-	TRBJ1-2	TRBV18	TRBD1	CASSPAPGQGFSGYTF	TGTGCCAGCTCACCAGCTCCGGGACAGGGGTTCTCTGGCTACACCTTC